This passage covers 17 T cell receptor beta chains from one sample sequenced in a study of blood T cell repertoires in COVID-19. Sequenced by immunoSEQ multiplex PCR; TCRdb stores in-frame clones only, minus some. The sample lists roughly 180,000 clones; approximately 81% were seen once. What was sequenced was PBMCs or T cells enriched from blood (not recorded which). Receptors originate from a man aged 60 to 69 who had recovered from COVID-19.

This clone was observed a handful of times. V and J are TRBV7-2 and TRBJ2-2; TRBD2 might be the D (5 bases). V was clipped by 1 base and J by 4 bases, with 10 bases between them. This CDR3 region has 15 residues. Germline values: CDR1 SGHTA, CDR2 FQGNSA. CDR3 in DNA: TGTGCCAGCAGCTTAGTAGGGAGCGCCACCGGGGAGCTGTTTTTT. It encodes CASSLVGSATGELFF. Full variable domain (outside the CDR3, taken from reference TRBV7-2 and TRBJ2-2): GAGVSQSPSNKVTEKGKDVELRCDPISGHTALYWYRQSLGQGLEFLIYFQGNSAPDKSGLPSDRFSAERTGGSVSTLTIQRTQQEDSAVYLCASSLVGSATGELFFGEGSRLTVL.

The chain is built from TRBV19 and TRBJ2-7, with D maybe TRBD1 (6 bases). The V and J ends lost 2 bases and 5 bases respectively, with 16 bases between them. Germline CDR1 reads LNHDA; CDR2 reads SQIVND (reference sequence). There are 15 residues in the CDR3. The CDR3 DNA follows: TGTGCCAGTAGTATATCGGCACAGGGCAATGACGAGCAGTACTTC. This sequence encodes CASSISAQGNDEQYF.

V is TRBV12-5 and J is TRBJ1-1, with D possibly matching TRBD1 (6 bases). CDR3 size: 16 residues. V gave up 5 bases and J gave up 4 bases, with 20 bases separating them. The germline V gene has CDR1 LGHNT and CDR2 FRNRAP. The CDR3 DNA sequence: TGTGCTAGTGGTATAGATGGGGGGGGCTGGGGCACTGAAGCTTTCTTT. Amino acids: CASGIDGGGWGTEAFF.

The chain recombines TRBV19 with TRBJ2-2; D gene uncertain. This CDR3 has 16 residues. Trimming pared 0 bases from V and 7 bases from J, leaving 15 bases between. CDR1 is LNHDA and CDR2 is SQIVND in the germline V gene (reference sequence). This CDR3 is CASSIDAGHGLGELFF. DNA of the CDR3: TGTGCCAGTAGTATAGACGCTGGGCACGGTCTCGGGGAGCTGTTTTTT.

The rearrangement links TRBV11-3 to TRBJ2-3; D uncertain. V was shortened by 5 bases and J by 2 bases, with 14 bases between the two germline ends. CDR1 and CDR2 (germline): SGHNT, YENEEA. The CDR3 loop spans 15 amino acids. In DNA, the CDR3 is TGTGCCAGCAGCCTGACCGGGTTAGACACAGATACGCAGTATTTT. Amino acid sequence: CASSLTGLDTDTQYF.

The chain couples TRBV5-4 to TRBJ2-5, with D tentatively TRBD1 (5 bases). The ends were cut back, 4 bases at V and 2 bases at J, with 18 bases in the middle. This CDR3 has 16 amino acids. The germline V gene encodes CDR1 SGHNT and CDR2 YYREEE (reference sequence). In DNA form, the CDR3 reads TGTGCCAGCAGCCACGAATTAGGACATCCACAAGAGACCCAGTACTTC. Its protein product is CASSHELGHPQETQYF.

This chain's CDR3 is CASSLDRNTEAFF. The CDR3, as DNA: TGTGCCAGCAGTTTAGACAGGAACACTGAAGCTTTCTTT. The J gene is TRBJ1-1, the V gene TRBV6-5; tentative D call: TRBD1 (5 bases). V dropped 4 bases and J dropped 1 base, with 7 bases sitting between them. The CDR3 runs 13 residues. Germline values: CDR1 MNHEY, CDR2 SVGAGI.

The chain has TRBV7-9 and TRBJ1-2; possible D gene TRBD1, 5 bases. V shed 3 bases and J shed 5 bases, with 10 bases lying between them. The V gene's germline CDR1 is SEHNR and CDR2 FQNEAQ (reference sequence). CDR3 length equals 13 residues. CDR3 in DNA: TGTGCCAGCAGCTTCTCCGGGACTTATGGCTACACCTTC. It translates to CASSFSGTYGYTF.

The chain links TRBV18 to TRBJ1-5; no clear D gene. CDR1 is KGHSH and CDR2 is LQKENI in the germline V gene. The CDR3 consists of 14 residues. V dropped 5 bases and J dropped 8 bases, with 16 bases sitting between them. The CDR3: CASSTSGAHEPQHF. DNA of the CDR3: TGTGCCAGCTCAACGAGCGGAGCACATGAGCCCCAGCATTTT.

In nucleotides, the CDR3 is TGTGCCAGCAGCTCGGGGGAGGGCTGGAACACTGAAGCTTTCTTT. This sequence encodes CASSSGEGWNTEAFF. The rearrangement joins TRBV13 to TRBJ1-1; maybe TRBD1 (5 bases). The length of the CDR3 is 15 residues. CDR1 and CDR2 (germline): PRHDT, FYEKMQ (reference sequence). V shed 4 bases and J shed 1 base, with 13 bases lying between them.

The V call is TRBV11-2, the J call TRBJ2-7, with 8 bases lining up with TRBD1. The CDR3 length is 15 residues. In germline, CDR1 is SGHAT, CDR2 FQNNGV. Trimming removed 2 bases from V and 5 bases from J; junction bases left unmatched: 8. The CDR3 bases are TGTGCCAGCAGCTTATCTAGGACAGGGAGCGACGAGCAGTACTTC. Amino acids: CASSLSRTGSDEQYF.

This sequence joins TRBV20-1 and TRBJ2-1; D gene uncertain. CDR1 and CDR2 (germline): DFQATT, SNEGSKA (reference sequence). This CDR3 is built from 14 residues. Trimming shortened V by 3 bases and J by 3 bases, and 12 bases separated the two germline ends. The CDR3 DNA reads as TGCAGTGCTAGTGACCAGACTCACTACAATGAGCAGTTCTTC. It translates to CSASDQTHYNEQFF.

This chain links TRBV5-1 with TRBJ2-5; 8 bases map to TRBD1. Germline V gene sequence: CDR1 SGHRS, CDR2 YFSETQ. This CDR3 is built from 13 residues. With V trimmed by 5 bases and J by 3 bases, 3 bases remained unmatched. DNA for the CDR3: TGCGCCAGCAGGACGACAGGGGAAGAGACCCAGTACTTC. Translated, it gives CASRTTGEETQYF.

The chain has TRBV4-1 and TRBJ2-2, with 14 bases identical to TRBD2. V lost 4 bases to trimming and J lost 6 bases; unmatched junction nucleotides: 4. Germline V gene lookup returns CDR1 MGHRA and CDR2 YSYEKL. The CDR3 contains 16 residues. The CDR3 reads CASSRRTSGRPGELFF. CDR3 DNA sequence: TGCGCCAGCAGCCGACGGACTAGCGGGAGGCCCGGGGAGCTGTTTTTT.

The genes are TRBV19 and TRBJ2-3; 7 bases match TRBD1. The V and J ends lost 3 bases and 3 bases, in that order; junction bases with no gene match: 6. CDR1 and CDR2 (germline): LNHDA, SQIVND (reference sequence). The CDR3 consists of 15 residues. CDR3 bases: TGTGCCAGTAGTATTGGACAGGAAAGGACAGATACGCAGTATTTT. It is translated as CASSIGQERTDTQYF.

This sequence joins TRBV6-6 and TRBJ1-2; D is possibly TRBD1 (6 bases). V was pared by 5 bases and J by 8 bases, with 21 bases between. The CDR3 totals 15 residues. Germline CDR1 and CDR2: MNHNY and SVGAGI (reference sequence). CDR3 sequence: CASSNGAGGAGGYTF. The CDR3 DNA follows: TGTGCCAGCAGTAATGGGGCTGGGGGCGCAGGAGGCTACACCTTC.

This chain connects TRBV3-1 (or the pseudogene TRBV3-2) to TRBJ2-5; D possibly corresponds to TRBD2 (5 bases). Germline CDR1 and CDR2: LGHDT and YNNKEL (reference sequence). V lost 1 base and J 10 bases, leaving 16 bases between the germline ends. This CDR3 contains 14 residues. CDR3 in DNA: TGTGCCAGCAGCCAAGGACTATGGCTGGCTGACCAGTACTTC. This codes for CASSQGLWLADQYF.